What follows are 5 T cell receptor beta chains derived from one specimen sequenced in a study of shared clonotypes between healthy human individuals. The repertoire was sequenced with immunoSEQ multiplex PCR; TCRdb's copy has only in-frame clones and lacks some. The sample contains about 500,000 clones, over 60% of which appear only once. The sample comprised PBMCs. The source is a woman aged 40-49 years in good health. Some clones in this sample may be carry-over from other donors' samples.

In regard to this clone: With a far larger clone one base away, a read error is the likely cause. This chain's CDR3 is CASSLANSGQGGGYTF. The CDR3 bases are TGTGCCAGCAGCTTAGCCAACTCGGGACAGGGGGGTGGCTACACCTTC. V usage is TRBV7-9 and J usage is TRBJ1-2, with 11 bases lining up with TRBD1. The CDR3 runs to 16 residues. The germline CDR1 and CDR2 sequences are SEHNR and FQNEAQ (reference sequence). Germline trimming cut 0 bases from V and 7 bases from J; bases unmatched to any gene: 7.

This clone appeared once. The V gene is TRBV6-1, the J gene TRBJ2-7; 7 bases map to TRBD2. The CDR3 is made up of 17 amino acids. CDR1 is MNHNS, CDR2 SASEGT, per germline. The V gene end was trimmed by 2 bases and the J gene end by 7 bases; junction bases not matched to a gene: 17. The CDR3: CASSEWSGGGFEGEQYF. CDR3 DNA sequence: TGTGCCAGCAGTGAATGGTCCGGGGGAGGGTTCGAGGGGGAGCAGTACTTC.

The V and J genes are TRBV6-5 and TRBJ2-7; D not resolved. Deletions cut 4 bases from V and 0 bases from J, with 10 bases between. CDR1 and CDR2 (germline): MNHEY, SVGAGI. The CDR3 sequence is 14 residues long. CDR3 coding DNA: TGTGCCAGCAGTTGGGCAGGAAGCTCCTACGAGCAGTACTTC. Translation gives CASSWAGSSYEQYF.

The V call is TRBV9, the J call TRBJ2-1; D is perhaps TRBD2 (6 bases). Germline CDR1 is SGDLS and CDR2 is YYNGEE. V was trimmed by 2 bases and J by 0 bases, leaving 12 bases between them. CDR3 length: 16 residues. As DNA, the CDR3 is TGTGCCAGCAGCGTTGATAGCGGCCTCTCCTACAATGAGCAGTTCTTC. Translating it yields CASSVDSGLSYNEQFF.

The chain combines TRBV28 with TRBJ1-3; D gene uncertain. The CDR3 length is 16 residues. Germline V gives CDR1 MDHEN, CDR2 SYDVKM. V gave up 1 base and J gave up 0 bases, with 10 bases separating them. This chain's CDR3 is CASSLLRDLSGNTIYF. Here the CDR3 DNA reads TGTGCCAGCAGTTTATTAAGAGATCTCTCTGGAAACACCATATATTTT.